A selection of T cell receptor beta chains follows, all from one sample in a study of molecular identifiers for immune sequencing clone quantification. TCRdb used MiXCR to reprocess the PCR reads, holding one entry per CDR3 protein. The sample comprises tens of thousands of distinct CDR3 sequences, around 25% of which are singletons, and approximately 0.78% rests with the top ten. The sequenced material came from naive CD8+ T cells from blood, with Jurkat cell RNA spiked in. The receptors were sampled from a human donor in good health. Some libraries in this study had Jurkat cell RNA spiked in. The CDR3 runs from the conserved cysteine through the conserved F or W. A D gene is named only where the DNA matches it firmly. The listing skips clone size in some rows; elsewhere it reads once, few, many or a size class.

>.|TRBJ2-1|few|TRBV28
CASRTDSSYNEQFF
TGTGCCTCAAGAACCGACAGCTCCTACAATGAGCAGTTCTTC
>.|TRBJ1-4|many|TRBV11-2
CASSLDLGGPEKLFF
TGTGCCAGCAGCTTAGATCTTGGCGGGCCGGAAAAACTGTTTTTT
>.|TRBJ2-7|few|TRBV11-2
CASSFTTYEQYF
TGTGCCAGCAGCTTTACAACCTACGAGCAGTACTTC
>.|TRBJ2-2|few|TRBV9
CASSPRPGELFF
TGTGCCAGCAGCCCGAGGCCCGGGGAGCTGTTTTTT
>TRBD1|TRBJ1-4|.|TRBV11-2
CASSSPGQGVYKLFF
TGTGCCAGCAGCTCCCCAGGACAGGGGGTTTATAAACTGTTTTTC
>TRBD2|TRBJ2-1|few|TRBV9
CASSSQAGGTYNEQFF
TGTGCCAGCAGCTCCCAAGCGGGAGGAACATACAATGAGCAGTTCTTC
>.|TRBJ2-3|few|TRBV18
CASSPPGEVFSTDTQYF
TGTGCCAGCTCACCACCGGGGGAGGTATTTTCCACAGATACGCAGTATTTT
>TRBD1|TRBJ2-7|few|TRBV30
CAWRQGASYEQYF
TGTGCCTGGCGACAGGGGGCATCCTACGAGCAGTACTTC
>.|TRBJ2-4|many|TRBV20-1
CSARDLTELAKNIQYF
TGCAGTGCTAGAGATCTGACAGAACTAGCCAAAAACATTCAGTACTTC
>.|TRBJ1-4|few|TRBV20-1
CSARPGGPDTIWDNEKLFF
TGCAGTGCTAGACCCGGGGGACCCGACACCATCTGGGATAATGAAAAACTGTTTTTT
>.|TRBJ2-3|few|TRBV19
CASSHRNTDTQYF
TGTGCCAGTAGTCACAGGAACACAGATACGCAGTATTTT
>.|TRBJ1-1|.|TRBV7-9
CASRPSTDTMNTEAFF
TGTGCCAGCAGACCCTCTACAGACACGATGAACACTGAAGCTTTCTTT
>.|TRBJ2-4|many|TRBV7-8
CASSPVSELAKNIQYF
TGTGCCAGCAGCCCCGTCTCGGAACTAGCCAAAAACATTCAGTACTTC
>.|TRBJ1-5|few|TRBV27
CASSLYYSAYSNQPQHF
TGTGCCAGCAGTCTTTATTACAGCGCCTATAGCAATCAGCCCCAGCATTTT
>TRBD2|TRBJ2-7|.|TRBV7-9
CASSPPRLAGPNEQYF
TGTGCCAGCAGCCCTCCTCGACTAGCGGGACCTAACGAGCAGTACTTC
>TRBD1|TRBJ2-3|few|TRBV27
CASRTGTGLHTDTQYF
TGTGCCAGCAGGACCGGGACAGGCCTGCACACAGATACGCAGTATTTT
>TRBD1|TRBJ2-7|.|TRBV4-3
CASSQDLRTGGHEQYF
TGCGCCAGCAGCCAAGATCTCCGGACAGGGGGCCACGAGCAGTACTTC
>.|TRBJ2-3|few|TRBV27
CASSLMARVDTQYF
TGTGCCAGCAGTTTAATGGCTCGTGTCGATACGCAGTATTTT
>.|TRBJ2-7|few|TRBV7-6
CASSSELGPPGEQYF
TGTGCCAGCAGCTCTGAATTGGGTCCCCCAGGCGAGCAGTACTTC
>.|TRBJ1-1|few|TRBV12-3/TRBV12-4
CASSLALGAGTEAFF
TGTGCCAGCAGTTTAGCGCTAGGGGCTGGCACTGAAGCTTTCTTT
>.|TRBJ2-7|.|TRBV21-1
CASSNALYEQYF
TGTGCCAGCAGCAACGCGTTGTACGAGCAGTACTTC
>.|TRBJ2-3|.|TRBV4-3
CASSQSRDPFFPTDTQYF
TGCGCCAGCAGCCAAAGCCGGGACCCCTTTTTCCCCACAGATACGCAGTATTTT
>TRBD2|TRBJ2-1|.|TRBV7-9
CASSLFAGAGEQFF
TGTGCCAGCAGCTTATTTGCGGGAGCGGGTGAGCAGTTCTTC
>TRBD1|TRBJ2-7|once|TRBV12-3/TRBV12-4
CASSLGTADHEQYF
TGTGCCAGCAGTTTGGGGACAGCTGACCACGAGCAGTACTTC
>.|TRBJ2-3|few|TRBV7-8
CASSLVAGAYTDTQYF
TGTGCCAGCAGCTTAGTTGCGGGGGCGTACACAGATACGCAGTATTTT
>TRBD2|TRBJ2-1|many|TRBV30
CAWSVSSGSLPFF
TGTGCCTGGAGTGTAAGTAGCGGGAGCCTCCCGTTCTTC
>.|TRBJ2-7|few|TRBV7-9
CASSLGDWNYEQYF
TGTGCCAGCAGCTTAGGAGACTGGAACTACGAGCAGTACTTC
>TRBD2|TRBJ2-2|few|TRBV7-6
CASSFDSGLVMDPGELFF
TGTGCCAGCAGCTTCGATAGCGGGTTGGTAATGGATCCCGGGGAGCTGTTTTTT
>TRBD2|TRBJ2-1|many|TRBV30
CAWSLLAGVYNEQFF
TGTGCCTGGAGCCTACTAGCGGGGGTATACAATGAGCAGTTCTTC
>TRBD1|TRBJ1-1|.|TRBV28
CASSFRGHTEAFF
TGCGCCAGCAGTTTCAGGGGGCACACTGAAGCTTTCTTT
>.|TRBJ2-1|few|TRBV4-3
CASSQEGGLYNEQFF
TGCGCCAGCAGCCAAGAAGGGGGACTCTACAATGAGCAGTTCTTC
>.|TRBJ2-3|many|TRBV11-2
CASSFGTDTQYF
TGTGCCAGCAGCTTCGGCACAGATACGCAGTATTTT
>TRBD2|TRBJ2-5|few|TRBV9
CASSGSTLGGLAGETQYF
TGTGCCAGCAGCGGCTCAACCCTCGGCGGACTAGCAGGAGAGACCCAGTACTTC
>TRBD1|TRBJ2-4|.|TRBV6-2/TRBV6-3
CASSYIRGQGHIQYF
TGTGCCAGCAGTTACATCAGGGGACAGGGGCACATTCAGTACTTC
>TRBD2|TRBJ2-3|many|TRBV6-6
CASSSSLAGSTDTQYF
TGTGCCAGCAGTTCCTCACTAGCGGGTAGCACAGATACGCAGTATTTT
>.|TRBJ1-6|few|TRBV20-1
CSATPGPGNSPLHF
TGCAGTGCTACCCCGGGACCCGGGAATTCACCCCTCCACTTT
>.|TRBJ1-1|many|TRBV7-9
CASSSRDYPTEAFF
TGTGCCAGCAGCTCCCGGGACTACCCCACTGAAGCTTTCTTT